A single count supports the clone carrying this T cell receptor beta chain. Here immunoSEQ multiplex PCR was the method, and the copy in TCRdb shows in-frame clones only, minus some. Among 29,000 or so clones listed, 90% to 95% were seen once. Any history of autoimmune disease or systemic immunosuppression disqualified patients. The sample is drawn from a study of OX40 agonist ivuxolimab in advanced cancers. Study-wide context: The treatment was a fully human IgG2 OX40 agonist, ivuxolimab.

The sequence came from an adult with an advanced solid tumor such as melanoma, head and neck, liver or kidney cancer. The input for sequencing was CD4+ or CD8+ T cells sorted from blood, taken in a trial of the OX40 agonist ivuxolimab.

CDR3: CASSYSRLGPYEQYF. For the CDR3, the DNA is TGTGCCAGCAGTTACTCACGACTAGGCCCGTACGAGCAGTACTTC. The chain joins TRBV6-5 to TRBJ2-7; possible D gene TRBD2, 6 bases. Germline values: CDR1 MNHEY, CDR2 SVGAGI. The ends were cut back, 0 bases at V and 4 bases at J, with 13 bases in the middle. CDR3 length equals 15 residues.